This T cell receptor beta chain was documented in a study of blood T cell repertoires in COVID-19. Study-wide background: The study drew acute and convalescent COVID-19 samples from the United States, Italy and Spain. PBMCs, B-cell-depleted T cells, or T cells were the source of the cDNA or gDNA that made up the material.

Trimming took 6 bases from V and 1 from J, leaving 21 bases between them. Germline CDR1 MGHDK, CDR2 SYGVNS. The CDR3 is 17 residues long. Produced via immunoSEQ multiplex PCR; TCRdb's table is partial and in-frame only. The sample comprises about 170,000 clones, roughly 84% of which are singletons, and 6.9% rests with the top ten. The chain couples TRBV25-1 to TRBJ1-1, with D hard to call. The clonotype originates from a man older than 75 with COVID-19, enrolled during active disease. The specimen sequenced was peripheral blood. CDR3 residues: CASSPTGGFQANTEAFF. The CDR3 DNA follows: TGTGCCAGCAGCCCAACGGGAGGTTTTCAGGCGAACACTGAAGCTTTCTTT.